Below, 11 T cell receptor beta chains from the same sample are listed, as sequenced in a study of cytomegalovirus exposure and HLA in healthy donors listed by TCRdb under 2017. The receptor library was made with the immunoSEQ multiplex PCR assay. For the multiplex PCR, a mixture combining 60 forward primers for TCR Vbeta segments and 13 reverse primers for TCR Jbeta segments was used. TCRdb limited this immuneACCESS table to in-frame rearrangements with V and J called. A share of clones is missing; checked studies link under half to unresolved V genes, and the rest is unexplained. For this sample the table gives about 160,000 clones, of which under 80% were detected only once. Approximately 1.4% of the sample is taken by the ten largest. The material sequenced was PBMCs. The receptors stem from a woman aged 30 to 39 in good health and CMV-seronegative.

This chain uses TRBV9 with TRBJ2-3, with 8 bases that match TRBD2. The CDR3 spans 16 residues. J was trimmed by 0 bases and V by 4 bases; bases with no gene match: 7. Germline lookup yields CDR1 SGDLS and CDR2 YYNGEE. The CDR3 sequence is CASSSFAGGSTDTQYF. The CDR3 DNA follows: TGTGCCAGCAGCTCCTTCGCGGGGGGTAGCACAGATACGCAGTATTTT.

The chain carries TRBV19 and TRBJ1-5, with 7 bases fitting TRBD1. The CDR3 sequence is 16 residues long. V dropped 2 bases and J dropped 7; count of bases not matched to a gene: 11. The germline V gene encodes CDR1 LNHDA and CDR2 SQIVND (reference sequence). Here the CDR3 DNA reads TGTGCCAGTAGTATAAACGGCAGGGGGACAAGACAGCCCCAGCATTTT. Its translation: CASSINGRGTRQPQHF.

The chain links TRBV19 to TRBJ2-7, with TRBD1 identical over 9 bases. This CDR3 contains 14 residues. Trimming cost V 5 bases and J 2 bases; bases outside gene matches: 4. The V gene's germline CDR1 is LNHDA and CDR2 SQIVND (reference sequence). DNA for the CDR3: TGTGCCAGTAGTCGGGACAGGGCCGCCTACGAGCAGTACTTC. This codes for CASSRDRAAYEQYF.

This clone was picked up a small number of times. The chain couples TRBV13 to TRBJ2-7; perhaps TRBD1 as D (8 bases). Germline values: CDR1 PRHDT, CDR2 FYEKMQ (reference sequence). The CDR3 covers 14 residues. V lost 4 bases and J lost 5, with 15 bases in between. CDR3 residues: CASSWNRGGNEQYF. DNA for the CDR3: TGTGCCAGCAGCTGGAACAGGGGGGGAAACGAGCAGTACTTC.

The chain couples TRBV28 to TRBJ1-5; 7 nucleotides agree with TRBD1. With 4 bases clipped from V and 5 bases from J, the junction kept 11 bases outside the gene matches. The CDR3 runs 16 residues. CDR1 is MDHEN and CDR2 is SYDVKM in the germline V gene. CDR3 in amino acids: CASSSGNRGAYQPQHF. The DNA of the CDR3 is TGTGCCAGCAGTTCCGGGAACAGGGGCGCCTATCAGCCCCAGCATTTT.

The J gene is TRBJ1-5, the V gene TRBV6-5; 10 bases fit TRBD1. The V and J ends lost 6 bases and 7 bases, in that order; junction bases with no gene match: 3. Germline assignment: CDR1 MNHEY and CDR2 SVGAGI. The CDR3 is made up of 13 amino acids. In DNA form, the CDR3 reads TGTGCCAGCAGCAGACAGGGGGCGCAGCCCCAGCATTTT. Amino acid sequence: CASSRQGAQPQHF.

The chain uses TRBV5-1 and TRBJ2-5; D is possibly TRBD1 (5 bases). Deletions cut 1 base from V and 0 bases from J, with 7 bases between. This CDR3 is 14 amino acids long. Germline V gives CDR1 SGHRS, CDR2 YFSETQ. CDR3 bases: TGCGCCAGCAGCTTGCAGGGCCACCAAGAGACCCAGTACTTC. Its translation is CASSLQGHQETQYF.

The chain couples TRBV19 to TRBJ1-5, with 9 positions matching TRBD1. Germline loops: CDR1 LNHDA, CDR2 SQIVND (reference sequence). The CDR3 has 13 amino acids. V shed 11 bases, J shed 7 bases, and the junction held 9 bases outside the gene matches. The CDR3 DNA follows: TGTGCCGGGGGTACAGGGGGCAGCCAGCCCCAGCATTTT. Translation: CAGGTGGSQPQHF. Full variable domain (outside the CDR3, taken from reference TRBV19 and TRBJ1-5): DGGITQSPKYLFRKEGQNVTLSCEQNLNHDAMYWYRQDPGQGLRLIYYSQIVNDFQKGDIAEGYSVSREKKESFPLTVTSAQKNPTAFYLCAGGTGGSQPQHFGDGTRLSIL.

The V gene is TRBV30, the J gene TRBJ1-6, with a tentative D call TRBD1 (6 bases). The CDR3 consists of 15 residues. V lost 3 bases and J lost 0, with 9 bases in between. The germline gives CDR1 GTSNPN, CDR2 SVGIG (reference sequence). CDR3 in DNA: TGTGCCTGGAGGGGGGCTCCCTCCTATAATTCACCCCTCCACTTT. Translated, it gives CAWRGAPSYNSPLHF.

The V call is TRBV27, the J call TRBJ1-2; tentative D call: TRBD1 (6 bases). Trimming stripped 8 bases from V and 5 bases from J, with 12 bases between. There are 12 residues in the CDR3. Germline CDR1 reads MNHEY; CDR2 reads SMNVEV (reference sequence). The CDR3 DNA is TGTGCCAGCGGATCCACAGGGTATGGCTACACCTTC. Amino acid sequence: CASGSTGYGYTF.

This rearrangement joins TRBV7-9 to TRBJ1-1, with D uncertain. V lost 5 bases, J lost 4 bases, and 8 bases lay in between. CDR1 and CDR2 from the germline V gene are SEHNR and FQNEAQ (reference sequence). The CDR3 sequence is 12 residues long. CDR3 sequence: CASSELGTEAFF. The CDR3, as DNA: TGTGCCAGCAGCGAACTAGGCACTGAAGCTTTCTTT.